This TCR beta chain was retrieved from a study of CXCR3-negative and CXCR3-positive naive CD8 T cells. Study observations and caveats: Naive subsets displayed similar surface CD5, and TCR strength was inferred from TRB CDR3 properties. Within a donor, both naive subsets shared TRBV-TRBJ usage, unlike memory cells. More hydrophobic TRB CDR3s were found in CXCR3-positive naive cells than in CXCR3-negative naive cells.

The sorter processed each CD8+ T cell subset in triplicate at some 300,000 cells apiece. CD45RO-CCR7+CD27+CD95- expression identified naive CD8+ T cells. Regarding this clonotype: The target antigen is unknown.

CDR1 SGHVS and CDR2 FQNEAQ come from the germline V gene. CDR3 length: 15 residues. Carrying UMI labels, the TRB cDNA libraries were prepared through 5' RACE. TCRdb processed the 5' RACE reads again and assigns one entry to each CDR3 protein, with no DNA. Its table records thousands of distinct CDR3 sequences. The chain uses TRBV7-8 and TRBJ2-3; TCRdb outputs TRBD2, but without DNA this stays unchecked. Sequenced input: naive CXCR3+ CD8+ T cells from blood. Subset specified: CD45RO-CCR7+CD27+CD95- naive CD8+ T cells expressing CXCR3 (TNR3+). This clonotype originated in a human donor in good health. Some clones in this sample may be carry-over from other donors' samples. The CDR3 sequence: CASSTTSGALDTQYF.